This T cell receptor (beta chain) was sequenced during a study of glioma-infiltrating T cells. Study-level findings and limits: Non-neoplastic patients had below-expected tissue-blood divergence, while all gliomas exceeded expectation.

Trimming left V 0 bases short and J 0 bases short, with 12 bases between. The CDR3 has 17 residues. CDR1 and CDR2 (germline): MGHRA, YSYEKL. There are a few counts of this clonotype. Its antigen is still unknown. The iRepertoire nested amplicon-rescue multiplex PCR amplified TCR alpha and beta CDR3s from RNA. TCRdb re-analysed the multiplex PCR reads in MiXCR, keeping a single row per CDR3 protein. Here the sample spans 400,000 or so distinct CDR3 sequences, 41% being singletons. V gene TRBV4-1 combines with J gene TRBJ2-1; D not resolved. The receptor was isolated from a human donor with low-grade glioma or glioblastoma, undergoing nonglioma brain surgery, or in good health (not recorded which). The sample comprised glioma tissue, nonneoplastic brain tissue, or PBMCs (not recorded which). CDR3 DNA sequence: TGCGCCAGCAGCCAAGACAACTTCTTGAGCTCCTACAATGAGCAGTTCTTC. This gives the protein CASSQDNFLSSYNEQFF.